One and the same sample provided the 3 T cell receptor beta chains below, sequenced in a study of T cells in Graves' hyperthyroidism and ophthalmopathy. Amplified regions were TCR beta CDR3 sequences from RNA transcripts. HTBI primers were employed in a first-round RT-PCR of the TCR CDR3. Each CDR3 protein gets one entry after TCRdb re-called the multiplex PCR reads with MiXCR. This sample has some 620,000 distinct CDR3 sequences, with under 20% found just once. The material sequenced was blood. The receptors shown here come from a woman in her twenties or thirties with Graves' hyperthyroidism.

This clonotype was picked up many times. The CDR3 region is CSAEGQGSRNEQFF. CDR3 in DNA: TGCAGTGCCGAAGGACAGGGGAGTAGGAATGAGCAGTTCTTC. The genes are TRBV20-1 and TRBJ2-1; 9 bases match TRBD1. V lost 6 bases and J lost 7; bases outside the gene matches: 10. This CDR3 is 14 amino acids long. Germline loops: CDR1 DFQATT, CDR2 SNEGSKA (reference sequence).

In its sample, this clonotype was seen a few times. This chain uses TRBV29-1 with TRBJ2-3; tentatively, D is TRBD2 (7 bases). Germline V gene sequence: CDR1 SQVTM, CDR2 ANQGSEA. Between the trimmed V and J ends, which lost 0 bases and 9 bases, there was a span of 10 bases. CDR3 length equals 12 residues. The CDR3 sequence: CSVEDGGGTQYF. The CDR3 bases are TGCAGCGTTGAAGATGGGGGGGGCACGCAGTATTTT.

Many counts were recorded for this clonotype. The chain is built from TRBV20-1 and TRBJ2-1; 15 positions match TRBD2. The ends lost 1 base at V and 3 bases at J; junction bases unmatched: 16. This CDR3 contains 21 residues. CDR1 is DFQATT and CDR2 is SNEGSKA in the germline V gene (reference sequence). As DNA, the CDR3 is TGCAGTGCTAGAGTACAGGAGGCTGGACTAGCGGGAGGGTGGAACTACAATGAGCAGTTCTTC. This translates into CSARVQEAGLAGGWNYNEQFF.